Listed here are 17 T cell receptor beta chains from one sample, sequenced in a study of cytomegalovirus exposure and HLA in healthy donors. The PCR made use of 60 Vbeta and 13 Jbeta primers. Sequencing used immunoSEQ multiplex PCR; TCRdb keeps in-frame clones, though not all of them. The sample consists of roughly 130,000 clones, 80% of them appearing once. Material for sequencing was PBMCs. The receptors were gathered from a man between 40 and 49 years old in good health and CMV-seronegative.

Of note for this clone: This CDR3 is also generated by other DNA sequences in the sample. J is TRBJ2-1 and V is TRBV5-1; 15 nucleotides align to TRBD2. With 1 base clipped from V and 7 bases from J, the junction kept 3 bases outside the gene matches. This CDR3 contains 16 residues. CDR1 and CDR2 from the germline V gene are SGHRS and YFSETQ. CDR3 coding DNA: TGCGCCAGCAGCTTGCCTGGGACTAGCGGGAGGAATGAGCAGTTCTTC. Its translation is CASSLPGTSGRNEQFF.

This chain joins TRBV28 and TRBJ2-7, with 8 bases matching TRBD2. V lost 3 bases to trimming and J lost 5 bases; unmatched junction nucleotides: 6. The CDR3 length is 14 residues. The germline V gene encodes CDR1 MDHEN and CDR2 SYDVKM. The CDR3: CASSLGLVQDEQYF. In DNA form, the CDR3 reads TGTGCCAGCAGTTTGGGACTAGTACAAGACGAGCAGTACTTC.

Comment on this clone: The same CDR3 also results from other DNA sequences found in this sample. The J gene is TRBJ2-3, the V gene TRBV29-1, with 11 bases lining up with TRBD2. Germline assignment: CDR1 SQVTM and CDR2 ANQGSEA. The CDR3 extends over 13 amino acids. V shed 5 bases, J shed 10 bases, and the junction held 8 bases outside the gene matches. CDR3 amino acids: CSVTTSGSFSQYF. The DNA of the CDR3 is TGCAGCGTTACAACTAGCGGGAGCTTTTCGCAGTATTTT.

The V and J genes are TRBV5-4 and TRBJ2-5; D perhaps matches TRBD1 (6 bases). This CDR3 region has 15 residues. Per the germline V gene, CDR1 is SGHNT and CDR2 is YYREEE (reference sequence). The V and J ends lost 0 bases and 2 bases respectively, with 11 bases between them. The CDR3 DNA sequence: TGTGCCAGCAGCTTGGTCGGACAGCCTCAAGAGACCCAGTACTTC. Translated, it gives CASSLVGQPQETQYF. Full variable domain (outside the CDR3, taken from reference TRBV5-4 and TRBJ2-5): ETGVTQSPTHLIKTRGQQVTLRCSSQSGHNTVSWYQQALGQGPQFIFQYYREEENGRGNFPPRFSGLQFPNYSSELNVNALELDDSALYLCASSLVGQPQETQYFGPGTRLLVL.

The chain joins TRBV28 to TRBJ1-2; D remains ambiguous. Trimming took 5 bases from V and 2 from J, leaving 6 bases between them. This CDR3 region has 12 residues. CDR1 is MDHEN and CDR2 is SYDVKM in the germline V gene. CDR3 sequence (DNA): TGTGCCAGCAGTCCGTCCAACTATGGCTACACCTTC. As protein: CASSPSNYGYTF.

The chain joins TRBV2 to TRBJ2-5, with 8 positions matching TRBD2. Germline CDR1 is SNHLY and CDR2 is FYNNEI. V gave up 5 bases and J gave up 9 bases; unmatched junction bases: 11. The CDR3 is made up of 14 amino acids. The CDR3 loop is CASSPGTSGRAQYF. In DNA form, the CDR3 reads TGTGCCAGCAGTCCAGGAACTAGCGGTCGGGCCCAGTACTTC.

The chain combines TRBV6-5 with TRBJ2-5; TRBD1 is a possible D gene (5 bases). CDR1 MNHEY and CDR2 SVGAGI come from the germline V gene. CDR3 size: 11 residues. Trimming stripped 7 bases from V and 4 bases from J, with 7 bases between. The CDR3 spells CASTRGETQYF. DNA for the CDR3: TGTGCCAGCACAAGGGGAGAGACCCAGTACTTC.

In its sample, this clone was seen once. The chain employs TRBV5-1 and TRBJ2-6; D not resolved. This CDR3 has 15 amino acids. The germline CDR1 and CDR2 sequences are SGHRS and YFSETQ. The V end lost 6 bases, the J end lost 1 base, and 11 bases lay between the germline ends. The CDR3 here is CASTPSVSGANVLTF. CDR3 sequence (DNA): TGCGCCAGCACCCCGTCGGTGTCTGGGGCCAACGTCCTGACTTTC.

The chain employs TRBV30 and TRBJ2-1; possibly TRBD1 for D (6 bases). Trimming removed 2 bases at V and 4 bases at J, with 12 bases between. The CDR3 is made up of 14 amino acids. Germline loops: CDR1 GTSNPN, CDR2 SVGIG (reference sequence). CDR3 coding DNA: TGTGCCTGGAGTAGCTCAGGGGAATACAATGAGCAGTTCTTC. Residues: CAWSSSGEYNEQFF.

This chain links TRBV5-1 with TRBJ2-5, with TRBD2 matching over 13 bases. Unmatched junction bases numbered 4, after V lost 0 bases and J lost 5 bases. CDR1 is SGHRS, CDR2 YFSETQ, per germline. This CDR3 spans 16 amino acids. The CDR3, as DNA: TGCGCCAGCAGCTTGGGGGGACTAGCGGGAAAGGAGACCCAGTACTTC. Amino acids: CASSLGGLAGKETQYF.

This rearrangement joins TRBV6-5 to TRBJ1-2; TRBD1 agrees at 8 bases. CDR1 is MNHEY and CDR2 is SVGAGI in the germline V gene. The trim removed 0 bases at V and 4 bases at J, leaving 4 bases unmatched. The CDR3 runs to 15 residues. Here the CDR3 DNA reads TGTGCCAGCAGTTACTCGGCAGGGGGCGGCTATGGCTACACCTTC. Translated, it gives CASSYSAGGGYGYTF.

This rearrangement joins TRBV2 to TRBJ2-1; 14 bases fit TRBD2. The ends lost 6 bases at V and 6 bases at J; junction bases unmatched: 4. From germline, CDR1 is SNHLY and CDR2 FYNNEI. The length of the CDR3 is 15 residues. The CDR3 protein is CASSGLAGGSNEQFF. The CDR3, as DNA: TGTGCCAGCAGCGGACTAGCGGGAGGTAGCAATGAGCAGTTCTTC.

The chain uses TRBV7-2 and TRBJ1-5; D unclear. Trimming removed 5 bases from V and 6 bases from J, with 17 bases in between. The CDR3 length is 15 residues. Germline CDR1 is SGHTA and CDR2 is FQGNSA. DNA of the CDR3: TGTGCCAGCAGCGGGCCGGGAAGACAAGGTCAGCCCCAGCATTTT. This codes for CASSGPGRQGQPQHF.

This chain uses TRBV18 with TRBJ2-5; D may be TRBD1 (6 bases). The CDR3 loop spans 15 amino acids. V lost 3 bases to trimming and J lost 5 bases, with 16 bases between them. Germline assignment: CDR1 KGHSH and CDR2 LQKENI. The CDR3 DNA sequence: TGTGCCAGCTCACCGGAACAGGGAAGTTGGGAGACCCAGTACTTC. This sequence encodes CASSPEQGSWETQYF.

The chain joins TRBV5-4 to TRBJ2-3; 10 bases are a match to TRBD2. Trimming at V came to 4 bases and at J to 5 bases, leaving 10 bases not matched to a gene. This CDR3 comprises 16 residues. Germline CDR1 and CDR2: SGHNT and YYREEE (reference sequence). This chain's CDR3 is CASSPLAGVIGDTQYF. CDR3 nucleotide sequence: TGTGCCAGCAGCCCCCTAGCGGGAGTGATTGGAGATACGCAGTATTTT. The whole variable domain, filled in from reference TRBV5-4 and TRBJ2-3, reads ETGVTQSPTHLIKTRGQQVTLRCSSQSGHNTVSWYQQALGQGPQFIFQYYREEENGRGNFPPRFSGLQFPNYSSELNVNALELDDSALYLCASSPLAGVIGDTQYFGPGTRLTVL.

This chain uses TRBV28 with TRBJ1-5; no reliable D call. This CDR3 region has 17 residues. CDR1 is MDHEN, CDR2 SYDVKM, per germline. V gave up 3 bases and J gave up 6 bases, with 21 bases separating them. CDR3 in DNA: TGTGCCAGCAGTTTCATACCGCCTGGCCTCTCGGGTCAGCCCCAGCATTTT. Translating it yields CASSFIPPGLSGQPQHF.

The chain carries TRBV5-4 and TRBJ2-1; 9 nucleotides agree with TRBD1. After removal of 5 bases from V and 3 bases from J, the junction contained 3 bases not matched to a gene. Germline values: CDR1 SGHNT, CDR2 YYREEE (reference sequence). The CDR3 runs 14 residues. CDR3 amino acids: CASSGQGLYNEQFF. In nucleotides, the CDR3 is TGTGCCAGCAGTGGACAGGGGCTCTACAATGAGCAGTTCTTC.